This T cell receptor beta chain appears in the sequencing data of a study of identical twins. MiXCR was run by TCRdb on the 5' RACE reads, yielding one entry per CDR3 protein. This table holds roughly 630,000 distinct CDR3 sequences, about 7% found once. Germline values: CDR1 SGHRS, CDR2 YFSETQ. Trimming removed 0 bases from V and 1 base from J, with 11 bases in between. The CDR3 runs to 15 residues. Study-level results: Conclusions leaned on cross-sectional statistical analysis and did not track the same donors over time.

This clonotype was seen more than once but under ten times. No antigen is known for it. This sample was also put to use in a study of yellow fever vaccine responses in identical twins.

The sequencing sample was made of PBMCs. This TCR derives from a young woman in good health. The genes are TRBV5-1 and TRBJ2-7; the D gene is possibly TRBD2 (6 bases). In nucleotides, the CDR3 is TGCGCCAGCAGCTTGGACGGGGAGGCATCCTACGAGCAGTACGTC. It is translated as CASSLDGEASYEQYV.